These T cell receptor beta chains were read from a single sample in a study of T cells in Graves' hyperthyroidism and ophthalmopathy. MiXCR, applied by TCRdb to the multiplex PCR reads, yields one record per CDR3 protein. The table shows some 50,000 distinct CDR3 sequences, with less than 60% occurring only once. The specimen was blood. All receptors derive from a woman aged 45 to 65 with Graves' ophthalmopathy. Both conserved end residues are part of each CDR3. The D gene is left open where the match is weak. Size tells how often a clone was seen (once, few, many) or the class of an expanded clone, and some rows leave it out.

CDR3nt: TGTGCCAGCGACAGGGGGAGAGGTAATTCACCCCTCCACTTT
CDR3aa: CASDRGRGNSPLHF
abundance: -
v_gene: TRBV19
d_gene: TRBD1
j_gene: TRBJ1-6

CDR3nt: TGTGCCAGCGGGGCAGCATCTGGGGGAGGGAATGAGCAGTATTTT
CDR3aa: CASGAASGGGNEQYF
abundance: -
v_gene: TRBV9
d_gene: TRBD2
j_gene: TRBJ2-3

CDR3nt: TGTGCCAGCAGCGAGGCAGGGCTAGGATCTAATGAAAAACTGTTTTTT
CDR3aa: CASSEAGLGSNEKLFF
abundance: many
v_gene: TRBV5-6
d_gene: -
j_gene: TRBJ1-4

CDR3nt: TGCGCCAGCAGCTTGGACGGAGCCTACGAGCAGTACTTC
CDR3aa: CASSLDGAYEQYF
abundance: many
v_gene: TRBV5-1
d_gene: -
j_gene: TRBJ2-7

CDR3nt: TGTGCCAGCAGTGAAGCGCTTCTGTGGGACAGGGGGCGGATGGTGGCCTACAATGAGCAGTTCTTC
CDR3aa: CASSEALLWDRGRMVAYNEQFF
abundance: many
v_gene: TRBV2
d_gene: TRBD1
j_gene: TRBJ2-1

CDR3nt: TGTGCCAGCAGCGTAGGGGCGGGGCGGTATACTAATGAAAAACTGTTTTTT
CDR3aa: CASSVGAGRYTNEKLFF
abundance: many
v_gene: TRBV9
d_gene: -
j_gene: TRBJ1-4

CDR3nt: TGCGCCAGCAGCTTTCTCGGACAGACGAACACCGGGGAGCTGTTTTTT
CDR3aa: CASSFLGQTNTGELFF
abundance: many
v_gene: TRBV5-1
d_gene: -
j_gene: TRBJ2-2

CDR3nt: TGTGCCATCGGGGCTACAGGGTCGGACATTCAGTACTTC
CDR3aa: CAIGATGSDIQYF
abundance: -
v_gene: TRBV10-3
d_gene: -
j_gene: TRBJ2-4

CDR3nt: TGTGCCAGCAGCTTAGCGGGAGGACTAGCGGGAGAGACCCAGTACTTC
CDR3aa: CASSLAGGLAGETQYF
abundance: many
v_gene: TRBV7-8
d_gene: TRBD2
j_gene: TRBJ2-5

CDR3nt: TGTGCCAGCAGTGATGGACAGGTCGGTAACGGCTACACCTTC
CDR3aa: CASSDGQVGNGYTF
abundance: medium-sized
v_gene: TRBV2
d_gene: TRBD1
j_gene: TRBJ1-2

CDR3nt: TGTGCCAGCAGTTCCGGGACTAGCTTCAATGAGCAGTTCTTC
CDR3aa: CASSSGTSFNEQFF
abundance: many
v_gene: TRBV6-4
d_gene: TRBD2
j_gene: TRBJ2-1

CDR3nt: TGTGCCAGTAGTGCACCGGGACAGGGGGTATCAGGGGCCAACGTCCTGACTTTC
CDR3aa: CASSAPGQGVSGANVLTF
abundance: many
v_gene: TRBV19
d_gene: TRBD1
j_gene: TRBJ2-6

CDR3nt: TGTGCCAGCAGCTTGGGGCCACCAGGGTTAAACACTGAAGCTTTCTTT
CDR3aa: CASSLGPPGLNTEAFF
abundance: many
v_gene: TRBV5-4
d_gene: -
j_gene: TRBJ1-1

CDR3nt: TGCGCCAGCAGCTTGGAAAGGGGCTACGAGCAGTACTTC
CDR3aa: CASSLERGYEQYF
abundance: many
v_gene: TRBV5-1
d_gene: -
j_gene: TRBJ2-7

CDR3nt: TGCAGTGCCAGTAGTGGGACCAGCGTCGGCGAGCAGTACTTC
CDR3aa: CSASSGTSVGEQYF
abundance: -
v_gene: TRBV20-1
d_gene: -
j_gene: TRBJ2-7

CDR3nt: TGTGCCACCAGCAGAGGACAGGGATGGAATGAGCAGTTCTTC
CDR3aa: CATSRGQGWNEQFF
abundance: medium-sized
v_gene: TRBV15
d_gene: TRBD1
j_gene: TRBJ2-1

CDR3nt: TGCGCCAGCAGCCCCGGGACCACCCTACAAGAGACCCAGTACTTC
CDR3aa: CASSPGTTLQETQYF
abundance: many
v_gene: TRBV4-3
d_gene: -
j_gene: TRBJ2-5

CDR3nt: TGTGCCACCAGTGACCTTAGCGGGGGCACAGATACGCAGTATTTT
CDR3aa: CATSDLSGGTDTQYF
abundance: medium-sized
v_gene: TRBV24-1
d_gene: TRBD2
j_gene: TRBJ2-3

CDR3nt: TGTGCCACCAGCACCGGACTAGCGGGAGTCACAGATACGCAGTATTTT
CDR3aa: CATSTGLAGVTDTQYF
abundance: -
v_gene: TRBV15
d_gene: TRBD2
j_gene: TRBJ2-3

CDR3nt: TGTGCCAGCTCACCAAGCTCCGGGGAATTCGAGCAGTACTTC
CDR3aa: CASSPSSGEFEQYF
abundance: few
v_gene: TRBV10-2
d_gene: -
j_gene: TRBJ2-7

CDR3nt: TGTGCCAGCAGTACAGGGGGGGGAGATACGCAGTATTTT
CDR3aa: CASSTGGGDTQYF
abundance: -
v_gene: TRBV27
d_gene: -
j_gene: TRBJ2-3

CDR3nt: TGTGCCAGCAGACCGGGACTAGCGGGAGATGACGAGCAGTACTTC
CDR3aa: CASRPGLAGDDEQYF
abundance: -
v_gene: TRBV7-9
d_gene: TRBD2
j_gene: TRBJ2-7

CDR3nt: TGTGCCAGCAGCTTAACGGCTAGCGGGATTAGGGGGACCCAGTACTTC
CDR3aa: CASSLTASGIRGTQYF
abundance: many
v_gene: TRBV7-2
d_gene: TRBD2
j_gene: TRBJ2-5

CDR3nt: TGTGCCAGCGGCTTAGAGAAAGTTGGCTACACCTTC
CDR3aa: CASGLEKVGYTF
abundance: -
v_gene: TRBV11-2
d_gene: -
j_gene: TRBJ1-2

CDR3nt: TGTGCCAGCAGCTCCAGACAGGGGATGGATACGCAGTATTTT
CDR3aa: CASSSRQGMDTQYF
abundance: many
v_gene: TRBV7-6
d_gene: TRBD1
j_gene: TRBJ2-3

CDR3nt: TGCAGCGTGTCCTTAGCGCAAGAGACCCAGTACTTC
CDR3aa: CSVSLAQETQYF
abundance: -
v_gene: TRBV29-1
d_gene: -
j_gene: TRBJ2-5

CDR3nt: TGTGCCAGCAGGGCTTATAGCAATCAGCCCCAGCATTTT
CDR3aa: CASRAYSNQPQHF
abundance: many
v_gene: TRBV6-1
d_gene: -
j_gene: TRBJ1-5

CDR3nt: TGTGCCAGCTCCGCCGGACAGGGGGATGAGCAGTTCTTC
CDR3aa: CASSAGQGDEQFF
abundance: many
v_gene: TRBV6-1
d_gene: TRBD1
j_gene: TRBJ2-1

CDR3nt: TGTGCCAGCAGCTTAGGGCTAGCGTACCTAAGCTCCTACGAGCAGTACTTC
CDR3aa: CASSLGLAYLSSYEQYF
abundance: -
v_gene: TRBV11-2
d_gene: -
j_gene: TRBJ2-7

CDR3nt: TGTGCCAGCTCACCTTGGGGGGCCAGCACAGATACGCAGTATTTT
CDR3aa: CASSPWGASTDTQYF
abundance: -
v_gene: TRBV18
d_gene: -
j_gene: TRBJ2-3

CDR3nt: TGCGCCAGCAGTGCGGGACAGGGGGACCACGAGCAGTACTTC
CDR3aa: CASSAGQGDHEQYF
abundance: medium-sized
v_gene: TRBV10-1
d_gene: TRBD1
j_gene: TRBJ2-7

CDR3nt: TGTGCCTGGACTACGGGACACTACGAGACCCAGTACTTC
CDR3aa: CAWTTGHYETQYF
abundance: few
v_gene: TRBV30
d_gene: -
j_gene: TRBJ2-5

CDR3nt: TGTGCCAGCAGCCCCACCACCTCGGAAGCTTTCTTT
CDR3aa: CASSPTTSEAFF
abundance: many
v_gene: TRBV6-6
d_gene: -
j_gene: TRBJ1-1

CDR3nt: TGTGCCAGCAGCGTAGGGGGGGCGGGGGGCACAGATACGCAGTATTTT
CDR3aa: CASSVGGAGGTDTQYF
abundance: many
v_gene: TRBV9
d_gene: -
j_gene: TRBJ2-3

CDR3nt: TGCGCCAGCAGCTTGGAGTCTAGCGGGGGGGGAGAGACCCAGTACTTC
CDR3aa: CASSLESSGGGETQYF
abundance: -
v_gene: TRBV5-1
d_gene: TRBD2
j_gene: TRBJ2-5

CDR3nt: TGTGCCAGCAGCTTAGCGGGGGCAGGCACTGAAGCTTTCTTT
CDR3aa: CASSLAGAGTEAFF
abundance: many
v_gene: TRBV7-9
d_gene: -
j_gene: TRBJ1-1

CDR3nt: TGTGCCAGCAGTTCTGGACTTATCTATTACGAGCAGTACTTC
CDR3aa: CASSSGLIYYEQYF
abundance: many
v_gene: TRBV6-2/TRBV6-3
d_gene: -
j_gene: TRBJ2-7

CDR3nt: TGTGCCAGTAGTATTAGGGCACTAGCGGAGCTCACAGATACGCAGTATTTT
CDR3aa: CASSIRALAELTDTQYF
abundance: many
v_gene: TRBV19
d_gene: TRBD2
j_gene: TRBJ2-3

CDR3nt: TGTGCCGGCAGGAGAGACGGGTCGGATAATTCACCCCTCCACTTT
CDR3aa: CAGRRDGSDNSPLHF
abundance: -
v_gene: TRBV5-4
d_gene: -
j_gene: TRBJ1-6

CDR3nt: TGTGCCAGCAGTTTGAGGCGCCGAAGCGCCTACGAGCAGTACTTC
CDR3aa: CASSLRRRSAYEQYF
abundance: -
v_gene: TRBV28
d_gene: -
j_gene: TRBJ2-7

CDR3nt: TGTGCCCCCGTCACAGATACGCAGTATTTT
CDR3aa: CAPVTDTQYF
abundance: -
v_gene: TRBV9
d_gene: -
j_gene: TRBJ2-3

CDR3nt: TGTGCTAGAGAGGGGGGGGGAGCCAATGAGCAGTTCTTC
CDR3aa: CAREGGGANEQFF
abundance: -
v_gene: TRBV7-8
d_gene: -
j_gene: TRBJ2-1

CDR3nt: TGTGCCAGCAGGGGGCTAAGCTCTGGAAACACCATATATTTT
CDR3aa: CASRGLSSGNTIYF
abundance: many
v_gene: TRBV6-5
d_gene: -
j_gene: TRBJ1-3

CDR3nt: TGCAGCGGAATGGACACCGCGAACACCGGGGAGCTGTTTTTT
CDR3aa: CSGMDTANTGELFF
abundance: -
v_gene: TRBV29-1
d_gene: -
j_gene: TRBJ2-2

CDR3nt: TGTGCCAGCAGCCCTGGCTTCGGGGGGGTAGAGCAGTACTTC
CDR3aa: CASSPGFGGVEQYF
abundance: many
v_gene: TRBV9
d_gene: TRBD2
j_gene: TRBJ2-7

CDR3nt: TGTGCCAGCAGTTTCGATCCCGGGGCCTCCTACAATGAAGCTTTCTTT
CDR3aa: CASSFDPGASYNEAFF
abundance: -
v_gene: TRBV2
d_gene: -
j_gene: TRBJ1-1

CDR3nt: TGCGCCAGCAGCCCTGGCAGACTAAATGAGCAGTTCTTC
CDR3aa: CASSPGRLNEQFF
abundance: once
v_gene: TRBV7-2
d_gene: -
j_gene: TRBJ2-1

CDR3nt: TGTGCCAGCAGCTTGTCTCGCGGGAGGGCAAAAGATACGCAGTATTTT
CDR3aa: CASSLSRGRAKDTQYF
abundance: many
v_gene: TRBV5-6
d_gene: TRBD2
j_gene: TRBJ2-3

CDR3nt: TGTGCCAGCTCACCTGAGACAGGGAACTATGGCTACACCATATATTTT
CDR3aa: CASSPETGNYGYTIYF
abundance: -
v_gene: TRBV7-2
d_gene: TRBD1
j_gene: TRBJ1-3

CDR3nt: TGTGCCAGCAGTGCCGGACAGGCAACTAATTCACCCCTCCACTTT
CDR3aa: CASSAGQATNSPLHF
abundance: -
v_gene: TRBV7-9
d_gene: TRBD1
j_gene: TRBJ1-6

CDR3nt: TGCAGTGCCCATCAGATCAACTATGGCTACACCTTC
CDR3aa: CSAHQINYGYTF
abundance: -
v_gene: TRBV20-1
d_gene: -
j_gene: TRBJ1-2

CDR3nt: TGTGCCAGCAGCCACGGACTAGCGGGAAACTACAATGAGCAGTTCTTC
CDR3aa: CASSHGLAGNYNEQFF
abundance: -
v_gene: TRBV7-2
d_gene: TRBD2
j_gene: TRBJ2-1

CDR3nt: TGCAGTGCTAGCGTGTGGACAGGGGGCTCCGAGCAGTACTTC
CDR3aa: CSASVWTGGSEQYF
abundance: -
v_gene: TRBV20-1
d_gene: TRBD1
j_gene: TRBJ2-7

CDR3nt: TGTGCCAGCAGTTACGGACAGGGAGAATACAATGAGCAGTTCTTC
CDR3aa: CASSYGQGEYNEQFF
abundance: -
v_gene: TRBV6-6
d_gene: TRBD1
j_gene: TRBJ2-1

CDR3nt: TGTGCCAGTAGTCTCCCGGGGGCAGGGGGCATTGTCACCGGGGAGCTGTTTTTT
CDR3aa: CASSLPGAGGIVTGELFF
abundance: many
v_gene: TRBV19
d_gene: TRBD1
j_gene: TRBJ2-2

CDR3nt: TGTGCCATCAAGGACAGCGAGGGGGGAAACACCATATATTTT
CDR3aa: CAIKDSEGGNTIYF
abundance: medium-sized
v_gene: TRBV10-3
d_gene: -
j_gene: TRBJ1-3

CDR3nt: TGTGCCAGGACGACAGGCGGTGGGTATGGCTACACCTTC
CDR3aa: CARTTGGGYGYTF
abundance: -
v_gene: TRBV25-1
d_gene: -
j_gene: TRBJ1-2

CDR3nt: TGTGCCAGCAGCTTCGAAACAGGGGCCTACGAGCAGTACTTC
CDR3aa: CASSFETGAYEQYF
abundance: -
v_gene: TRBV7-9
d_gene: TRBD1
j_gene: TRBJ2-7

CDR3nt: TGTGACACCAATGAGGGAAGGATACCGCAACAAGAGACCCAGTACTTC
CDR3aa: CDTNEGRIPQQETQYF
abundance: -
v_gene: TRBV24-1
d_gene: -
j_gene: TRBJ2-5

CDR3nt: TGTGCCAGCAGCTTGCGCAGACAAAATTCACCCCTCCACTTT
CDR3aa: CASSLRRQNSPLHF
abundance: many
v_gene: TRBV5-8
d_gene: -
j_gene: TRBJ1-6